What follows describes a single TCR beta chain. This sample is drawn from a study of blood T cell repertoires in COVID-19. Turning to the study itself: Some COVID-19 samples were acute and others convalescent; all came from the United States, Italy and Spain. T cells, B-cell-depleted T cells, or PBMCs supplied cDNA or gDNA.

Study processing details: Reference gene primers were amplified, and this amplification served to estimate nucleated cell counts. The assay was immunoSEQ multiplex PCR, and TCRdb's table has in-frame clones only and misses some. V, J and clone size reflect that table, while D and trimming were determined from the DNA. The sample carries 100,000 to 150,000 clones, about 80% recorded once. The CDR3 is 13 residues long. Germline V gene sequence: CDR1 LNHDA, CDR2 SQIVND (reference sequence). V lost 10 bases and J 7 bases, leaving 17 bases between the germline ends. The sequence derives from a man in his forties or fifties with active or convalescent COVID-19. This chain joins TRBV19 and TRBJ1-5; a weak D match, TRBD1 (5 bases). Material: peripheral blood. The CDR3: CATMGLWAQPQHF. The CDR3 DNA reads as TGTGCCACCATGGGACTTTGGGCCCAGCCCCAGCATTTT.